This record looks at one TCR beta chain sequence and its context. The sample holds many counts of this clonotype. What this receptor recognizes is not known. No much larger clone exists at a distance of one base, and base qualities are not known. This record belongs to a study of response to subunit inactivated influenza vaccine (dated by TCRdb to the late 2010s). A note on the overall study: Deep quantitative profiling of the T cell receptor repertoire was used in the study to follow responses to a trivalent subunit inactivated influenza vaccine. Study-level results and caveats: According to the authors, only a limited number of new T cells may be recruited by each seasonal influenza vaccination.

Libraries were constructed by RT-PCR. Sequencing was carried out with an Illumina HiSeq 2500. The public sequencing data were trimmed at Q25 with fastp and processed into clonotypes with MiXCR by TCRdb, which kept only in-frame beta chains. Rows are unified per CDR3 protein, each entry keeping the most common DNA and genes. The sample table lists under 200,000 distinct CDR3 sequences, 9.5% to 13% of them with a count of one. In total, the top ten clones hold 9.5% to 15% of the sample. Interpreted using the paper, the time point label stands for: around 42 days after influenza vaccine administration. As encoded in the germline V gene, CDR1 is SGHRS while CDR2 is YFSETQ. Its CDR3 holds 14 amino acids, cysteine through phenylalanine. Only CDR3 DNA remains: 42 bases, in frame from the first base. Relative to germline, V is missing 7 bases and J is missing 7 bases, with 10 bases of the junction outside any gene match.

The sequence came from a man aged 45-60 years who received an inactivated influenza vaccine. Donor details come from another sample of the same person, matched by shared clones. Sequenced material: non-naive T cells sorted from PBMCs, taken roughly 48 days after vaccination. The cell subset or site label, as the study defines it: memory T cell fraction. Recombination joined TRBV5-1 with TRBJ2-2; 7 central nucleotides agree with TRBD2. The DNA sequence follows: TGCGCCAGCGCGTCTTCGCGGGAGATCGGGGAGCTGTTTTTT. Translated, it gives CASASSREIGELFF.